The entry that follows covers one T cell receptor (beta chain) sequence. Peripheral blood was drawn, about 10 milliliters per donor. The V gene lost 3 bases and the J gene lost 2 bases, with 10 bases spanning the gap. Germline V gene data show CDR1 as SNHLY and CDR2 as FYNNEI. The CDR3 runs to 14 residues. The data are from a study of blood T cells in healthy people across ages. The second PCR ran roughly 6 to 12 cycles with a sample-barcoded 5' primer and J-beta primers. MiXCR was run by TCRdb on the 5' RACE reads, yielding one entry per CDR3 protein. The table has about 1.1 million distinct CDR3 sequences, more than 30% seen once.

The sample consisted of blood. J is TRBJ1-2 and V is TRBV2; D gene uncertain. The receptor comes from a man aged 18 to 29 in good health. The CDR3 loop is CASSEEGWNYGYTF. The DNA of the CDR3 is TGTGCCAGCAGTGAGGAGGGATGGAACTATGGCTACACCTTC.